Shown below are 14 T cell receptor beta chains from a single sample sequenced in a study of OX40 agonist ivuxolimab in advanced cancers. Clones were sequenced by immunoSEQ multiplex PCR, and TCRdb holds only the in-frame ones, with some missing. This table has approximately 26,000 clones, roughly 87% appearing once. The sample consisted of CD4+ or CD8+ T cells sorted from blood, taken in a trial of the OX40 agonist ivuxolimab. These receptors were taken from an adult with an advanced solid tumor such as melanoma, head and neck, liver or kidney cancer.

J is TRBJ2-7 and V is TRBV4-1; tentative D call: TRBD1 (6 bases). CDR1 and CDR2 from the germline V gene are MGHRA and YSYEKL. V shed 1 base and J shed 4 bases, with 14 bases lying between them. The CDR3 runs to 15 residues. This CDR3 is CASSQVEQGGYEQYF. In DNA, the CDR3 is TGCGCCAGCAGCCAAGTAGAACAGGGTGGGTACGAGCAGTACTTC.

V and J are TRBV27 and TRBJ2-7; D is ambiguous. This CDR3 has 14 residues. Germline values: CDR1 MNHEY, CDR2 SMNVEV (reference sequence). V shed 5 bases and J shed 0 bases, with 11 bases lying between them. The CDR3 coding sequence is TGTGCCAGCAGTCTCCACCCGAGCTCCTACGAGCAGTACTTC. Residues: CASSLHPSSYEQYF.

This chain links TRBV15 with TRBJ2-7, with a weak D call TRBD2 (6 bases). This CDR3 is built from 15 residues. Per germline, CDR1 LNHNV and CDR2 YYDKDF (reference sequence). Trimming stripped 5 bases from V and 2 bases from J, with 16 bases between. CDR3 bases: TGTGCCACCAGCGCCGAACGGGGGAGGCCCTACGAGCAGTACTTC. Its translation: CATSAERGRPYEQYF.

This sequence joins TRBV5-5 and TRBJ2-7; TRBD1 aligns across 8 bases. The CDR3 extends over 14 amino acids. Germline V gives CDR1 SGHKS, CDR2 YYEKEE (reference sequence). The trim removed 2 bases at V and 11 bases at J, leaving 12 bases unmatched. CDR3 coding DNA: TGTGCCAGCAGCTTCCCGGGGACAGGCTTATTAGAGTACTTC. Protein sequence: CASSFPGTGLLEYF.

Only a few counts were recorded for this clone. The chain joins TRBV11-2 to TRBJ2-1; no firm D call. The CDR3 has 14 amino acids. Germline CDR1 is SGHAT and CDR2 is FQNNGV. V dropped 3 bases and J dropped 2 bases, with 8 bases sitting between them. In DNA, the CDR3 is TGTGCCAGCAGCTTGAGGCAGACCTACAATGAGCAGTTCTTC. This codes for CASSLRQTYNEQFF.

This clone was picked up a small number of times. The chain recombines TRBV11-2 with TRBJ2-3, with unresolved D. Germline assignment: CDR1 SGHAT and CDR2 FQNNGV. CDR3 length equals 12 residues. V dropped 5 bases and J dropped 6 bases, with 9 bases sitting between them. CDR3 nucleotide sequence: TGTGCCAGCAGCCCGTCTCCGGATACGCAGTATTTT. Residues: CASSPSPDTQYF.

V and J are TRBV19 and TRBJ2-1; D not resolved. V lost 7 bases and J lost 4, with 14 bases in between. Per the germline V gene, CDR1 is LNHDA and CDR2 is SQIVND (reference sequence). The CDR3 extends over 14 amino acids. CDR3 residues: CASKVPGPYNEQFF. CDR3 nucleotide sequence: TGTGCCAGTAAAGTCCCAGGCCCTTACAATGAGCAGTTCTTC.

The CDR3 DNA sequence: TGTGCCAGCAGTTGGGGGGGGTGGGTGTACAATGAGCAGTTCTTC. Its protein is CASSWGGWVYNEQFF. This chain connects TRBV27 to TRBJ2-1; TRBD2 aligns across 7 bases. The trim removed 4 bases at V and 4 bases at J, leaving 7 bases unmatched. This CDR3 spans 15 amino acids. Germline-derived CDR1 and CDR2 are MNHEY and SMNVEV (reference sequence).

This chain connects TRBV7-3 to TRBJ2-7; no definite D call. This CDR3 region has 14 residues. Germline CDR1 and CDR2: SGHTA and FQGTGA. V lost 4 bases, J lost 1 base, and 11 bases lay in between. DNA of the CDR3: TGTGCCAGCAGCTCTCCAGACGGATCCTACGAGCAGTACTTC. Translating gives CASSSPDGSYEQYF.

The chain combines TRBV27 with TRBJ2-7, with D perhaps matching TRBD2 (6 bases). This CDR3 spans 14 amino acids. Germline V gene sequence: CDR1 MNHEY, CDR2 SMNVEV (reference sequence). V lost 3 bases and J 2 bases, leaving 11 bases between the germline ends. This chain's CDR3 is CASSLDYQPYEQYF. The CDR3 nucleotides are TGTGCCAGCAGTTTGGACTACCAGCCCTACGAGCAGTACTTC.

In nucleotides, the CDR3 is TGTGCCAGTAGTCCCGGGACCGGGTGGGACTACGAGCAGTACTTC. This codes for CASSPGTGWDYEQYF. The chain is built from TRBV19 and TRBJ2-7, with D perhaps matching TRBD1 or TRBD2 (5 bases each). V shed 5 bases and J shed 3 bases, with 17 bases lying between them. This CDR3 has 15 amino acids. The germline V gene has CDR1 LNHDA and CDR2 SQIVND (reference sequence).

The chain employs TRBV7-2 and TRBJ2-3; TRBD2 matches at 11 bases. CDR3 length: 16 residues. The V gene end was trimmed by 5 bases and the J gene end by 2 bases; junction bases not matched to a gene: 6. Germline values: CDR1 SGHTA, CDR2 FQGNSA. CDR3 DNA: TGTGCCAGCAGCGTAGGGACTAGCGGCTACACAGATACGCAGTATTTT. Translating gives CASSVGTSGYTDTQYF.

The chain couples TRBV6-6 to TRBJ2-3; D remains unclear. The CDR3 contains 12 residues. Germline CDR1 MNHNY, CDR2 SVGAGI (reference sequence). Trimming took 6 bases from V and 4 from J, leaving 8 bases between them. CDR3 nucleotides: TGTGCCAGCAGGTCGTCCGCAGATACGCAGTATTTT. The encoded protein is CASRSSADTQYF.

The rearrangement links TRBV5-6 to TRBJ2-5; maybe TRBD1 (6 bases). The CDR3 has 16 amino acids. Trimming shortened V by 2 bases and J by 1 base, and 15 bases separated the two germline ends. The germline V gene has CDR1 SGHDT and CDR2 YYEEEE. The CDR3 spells CASSLISDRSQETQYF. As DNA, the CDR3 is TGTGCCAGCAGCTTAATCTCCGACAGGTCCCAAGAGACCCAGTACTTC.